The 10 T cell receptor beta chains below all came from one sample that was sequenced in a study of T-cell reconstitution after alpha-beta-depleted transplantation in children. No antigens are known for them. The TCRbeta library was prepared with unique molecular identifiers. TCRdb ran MiXCR on the PCR reads and lists one entry per CDR3 protein. The sample lists about 300,000 distinct CDR3 sequences, over 7.5% occurring once. General study results and limits: T-cell numbers and diversity one year post-transplant derived largely from freshly generated T cells.

The material was peripheral blood, obtained 360 days after TCRalphabeta/CD19-depleted stem cell transplant. Receptors originate from a female patient aged 2-9 years who had a stem cell transplant for Fanconi anemia, so the T cells may come from the graft donor.

This clonotype was picked up many times. The CDR3, as DNA: TGTGCCAGCAGTTTAGGACCGACAGGGGGCTATGGCTACACCTTC. Residues: CASSLGPTGGYGYTF. The rearrangement joins TRBV28 to TRBJ1-2, with TRBD1 matching 9 bases. V gave up 2 bases and J gave up 4 bases; unmatched junction bases: 5. The CDR3 has 15 amino acids. The V gene's germline CDR1 is MDHEN and CDR2 SYDVKM.

This chain joins TRBV2 and TRBJ1-2; 8 nucleotides line up with TRBD1. Germline V lookup: CDR1 SNHLY, CDR2 FYNNEI. The length of the CDR3 is 14 residues. CDR3 bases: TGTACCCTCAGCGGACAGGGTTTCAACTATGGCTACACCTTC. Protein sequence: CTLSGQGFNYGYTF.

The table lists this clonotype with a few counts. The rearrangement uses TRBV20-1 and TRBJ2-7, with D uncertain. Deletions cut 3 bases from V and 2 bases from J, with 11 bases between. The germline V gene encodes CDR1 DFQATT and CDR2 SNEGSKA (reference sequence). This CDR3 spans 13 amino acids. This chain's CDR3 is CSARDHHTYEQYV. CDR3 nucleotide sequence: TGCAGTGCTAGGGACCACCATACCTACGAGCAGTACGTC.

The genes are TRBV6-5 and TRBJ1-2; TRBD1 agrees at 7 bases. CDR1 MNHEY and CDR2 SVGAGI come from the germline V gene. J gave up 8 bases and V 6 bases, and 6 bases lay outside the gene matches. The CDR3 consists of 12 residues. CDR3 sequence (DNA): TGTGCCAGCAGCCAACAGGGGAGCGGCTACACCTTC. Encoded protein: CASSQQGSGYTF.

This clonotype was observed at least ten times. This chain uses TRBV6-2 or TRBV6-3 with TRBJ1-2; D ambiguous. This CDR3 has 13 residues. With 4 bases removed from V and 7 bases from J, the gap between germline ends came to 13 bases. Per the germline V gene, CDR1 is MNHEY and CDR2 is SVGEGT. CDR3: CASSWTLLVGYTF. Written as DNA, the CDR3 is TGTGCCAGCAGTTGGACCTTGTTGGTTGGCTACACCTTC.

This clonotype was recorded many times. The chain recombines TRBV4-2 with TRBJ1-3; D is unclear. Trimming pared 1 base from V and 4 bases from J, leaving 5 bases between. The CDR3 has 13 residues. Per germline, CDR1 LGHNA and CDR2 YNFKEQ. DNA of the CDR3: TGTGCCAGCAGCCAAGCGAGCGGAAACACCATATATTTT. Residues: CASSQASGNTIYF.

The V and J genes are TRBV10-3 and TRBJ1-5; D is unresolved. The V end was cut by 6 bases, the J end by 4 bases, with 10 bases between. The CDR3 loop spans 13 amino acids. Germline V gives CDR1 ENHRY, CDR2 SYGVKD. CDR3 residues: CAISGLENQPQHF. Here the CDR3 DNA reads TGTGCCATCAGCGGATTGGAGAATCAGCCCCAGCATTTT.

This clonotype was seen many times. The genes are TRBV7-2 and TRBJ2-2; no clear D. Germline V gives CDR1 SGHTA, CDR2 FQGNSA. V dropped 5 bases and J dropped 4 bases, with 11 bases sitting between them. The CDR3 length is 14 residues. CDR3 DNA: TGTGCCAGCAGCCCCGAACCGGGCACCGGGGAGCTGTTTTTT. Protein sequence: CASSPEPGTGELFF.

This clonotype was observed a handful of times. This chain connects TRBV5-6 to TRBJ1-1, with D uncertain. CDR1 SGHDT and CDR2 YYEEEE come from the germline V gene. V was trimmed by 0 bases and J by 4 bases, leaving 16 bases between them. This CDR3 spans 16 amino acids. The CDR3 nucleotides are TGTGCCAGCAGCTTGGACACGGAGGGCGCGGGCACTGAAGCTTTCTTT. It translates to CASSLDTEGAGTEAFF. Full variable domain (remainder filled in from reference TRBV5-6 and TRBJ1-1): DAGVTQSPTHLIKTRGQQVTLRCSPKSGHDTVSWYQQALGQGPQFIFQYYEEEERQRGNFPDRFSGHQFPNYSSELNVNALLLGDSALYLCASSLDTEGAGTEAFFGQGTRLTVV.

There are many counts of this clonotype. The chain employs TRBV10-3 and TRBJ1-3; TRBD1 matches 7 bases. V gave up 5 bases and J gave up 2 bases; unmatched junction bases: 9. This CDR3 region has 16 residues. CDR1 and CDR2 from the germline V gene are ENHRY and SYGVKD. The CDR3 loop reads CAISPRQGSPGNTIYF. The CDR3 DNA reads TGTGCCATCAGTCCCAGACAGGGCTCCCCTGGAAACACCATATATTTT.